This T cell receptor (beta chain) was sequenced in a study of stem cell transplantation in POMP-related autoinflammatory disease. Trimming removed 5 bases from V and 2 bases from J; junction bases left unmatched: 9. CDR1 and CDR2 (germline): MNHEY, SMNVEV (reference sequence). This CDR3 contains 16 residues. Method: immunoSEQ multiplex PCR; TCRdb's copy keeps in-frame clones and lacks some. In the table there are tens of thousands of clones, roughly 93% of which are singletons. The TCR was taken from a human patient with POMP-related autoinflammation and immune dysregulation (PRAID). Some of the T cells might come from the graft donor. This chain connects TRBV27 to TRBJ2-7, with 10 bases lining up with TRBD2. The sample was CD4+ T cells from PBMCs, taken after stem cell transplantation. The CDR3 protein is CASSPSSGGSPYEQYV. The CDR3 nucleotides read TGTGCCAGCAGTCCGTCTAGCGGGGGTTCCCCCTACGAGCAGTACGTC.